Reported below is one TCR beta chain. The record originates from a study of radiotherapy plus CTLA-4 blockade in lung cancer. Germline lookup yields CDR1 GTSNPN and CDR2 SVGIG (reference sequence). Unmatched junction bases numbered 2, after V lost 4 bases and J lost 3 bases. This CDR3 comprises 13 residues. The assay was immunoSEQ multiplex PCR, and TCRdb's table has in-frame clones only and misses some. The sample yields more than 90,000 clones, 81% seen once. The chain carries TRBV30 and TRBJ2-4; 8 nucleotides match TRBD1. The sequences come from peripheral blood, collected from a patient treated with radiotherapy plus ipilimumab. This receptor was taken from a human donor with non-small cell lung cancer that progressed on radiotherapy plus ipilimumab. Some clones in this sample may be carry-over from other donors' samples. In DNA, the CDR3 is TGTGCCTGGATGGGACAGGTCAAAAACATTCAGTACTTC. Translating gives CAWMGQVKNIQYF.